A single T cell receptor beta chain is shown here with its context. Its antigen is undetermined. Only in-frame clones appear in the TCRdb table, and some are missing; sequencing was by immunoSEQ multiplex PCR. The table shows some 160,000 clones, with about nine tenths occurring only once. This entry comes from a study of cytomegalovirus exposure and HLA in healthy donors. In the study overall: The 120 or so validation repertoires used a platform that matched the one used for the 550 to 800 first-cohort repertoires, as a later analysis reported.

Points from the study as a whole: Cytomegalovirus-associated status was assigned to 164 TCR beta chains.

The germline V gene encodes CDR1 KGHSH and CDR2 LQKENI. The V gene lost 0 bases and the J gene lost 4 bases, with 13 bases spanning the gap. This CDR3 spans 16 amino acids. The origin of this receptor is a man younger than 35 in good health and CMV-seronegative. The chain carries TRBV18 and TRBJ2-1; D may be TRBD2 (5 bases). Specimen: PBMCs. The CDR3 DNA is TGTGCCAGCTCACCACCCTCGCGGGTACAATACAATGAGCAGTTCTTC. It codes for CASSPPSRVQYNEQFF.